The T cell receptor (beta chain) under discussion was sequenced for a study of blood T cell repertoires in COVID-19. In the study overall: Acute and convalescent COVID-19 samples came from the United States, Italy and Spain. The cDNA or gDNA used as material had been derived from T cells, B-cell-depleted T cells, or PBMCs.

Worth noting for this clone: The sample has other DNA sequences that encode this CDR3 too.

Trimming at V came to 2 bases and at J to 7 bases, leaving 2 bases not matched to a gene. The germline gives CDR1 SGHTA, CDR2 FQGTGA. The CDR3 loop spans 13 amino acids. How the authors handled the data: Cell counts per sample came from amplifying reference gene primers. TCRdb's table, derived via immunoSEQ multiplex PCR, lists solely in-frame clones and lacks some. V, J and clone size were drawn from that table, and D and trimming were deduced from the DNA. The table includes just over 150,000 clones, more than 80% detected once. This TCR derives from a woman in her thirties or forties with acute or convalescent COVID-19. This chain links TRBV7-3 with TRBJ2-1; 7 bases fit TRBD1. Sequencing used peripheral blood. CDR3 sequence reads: CASSLGTANEQFF. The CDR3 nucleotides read TGTGCCAGCAGCTTAGGGACAGCAAATGAGCAGTTCTTC.